The T cell receptor (beta chain) described here comes from a study of CD8 T cells in ankylosing spondylitis. General observations from the study: From matched ankylosing spondylitis synovial fluid, disease-linked clones were reportedly recovered at significantly enriched levels. Ankylosing spondylitis blood seemed to carry a telltale TCR beta motif made of under ten highly homologous variants.

One entry per CDR3 protein results from TCRdb running MiXCR on the 5' RACE reads. The table lists approximately 39,000 distinct CDR3 sequences, more than 9.5% of them singletons. Comment on this clonotype: Its target is unknown.

The V end lost 7 bases, the J end lost 8 bases, and 9 bases lay between the germline ends. This CDR3 is 11 amino acids long. The V gene's germline CDR1 is SNHLY and CDR2 FYNNEI. The V call is TRBV2, the J call TRBJ2-1; unclear D gene. The TCR was taken from a male donor with ankylosing spondylitis. The sequenced material came from synovial fluid, either unsorted or a sorted T cell fraction (not recorded which). The CDR3 protein is CASTLGYEQFF. The CDR3 region has the DNA TGTGCCAGCACCTTAGGGTATGAGCAGTTCTTC.